This T cell receptor beta chain was obtained from a study of T cell changes during pregnancy in multiple sclerosis. The CDR3 has 14 residues. The germline V and J ends were trimmed by 3 bases and 2 bases, with 10 bases remaining between them. The germline CDR1 and CDR2 sequences are KGHSH and LQKENI. Sequenced by immunoSEQ multiplex PCR; TCRdb stores in-frame clones only, minus some. This sample carries 89,000 or so clones, 91% of them seen once, and the ten largest clones take around 3.3%. The sample in question was PBMCs, obtained in the first trimester of pregnancy. The chain links TRBV18 to TRBJ1-1; tentative D call: TRBD1 (5 bases). The sequence came from a female donor in good health, serving as a control in a pregnancy study. Some clones in this sample may be carry-over from other donors' samples. In DNA form, the CDR3 reads TGTGCCAGCTCACCGGATCAGGGTAACACTGAAGCTTTCTTT. Translating gives CASSPDQGNTEAFF.